The 9 T cell receptor beta chains presented below share a single source sample, sequenced in a study of blood T cells in healthy people across ages. For the second PCR, which ran for about 6 to 11 cycles, a sample-barcoded 5' primer and a J-beta primer mix were used. TCRdb independently ran MiXCR on the 5' RACE reads; one entry per CDR3 protein. The data show roughly 500,000 distinct CDR3 sequences, approximately 25% seen once. These same data were also listed under a study on T cells of mothers and their children.

The sample was blood. Every receptor here comes from a boy under 18 in good health.

The chain carries TRBV7-2 and TRBJ2-3; D possibly corresponds to TRBD1 (5 bases). Trimming took off 3 bases at V and 2 bases at J, with 15 bases between the two ends. Germline V lookup: CDR1 SGHTA, CDR2 FQGNSA. This CDR3 has 16 amino acids. DNA of the CDR3: TGTGCCAGCAGCTTTCTTTCAGGGCCCCCCACAGATACGCAGTATTTT. Its translation: CASSFLSGPPTDTQYF.

The rearrangement joins TRBV28 to TRBJ2-7; 9 bases are shared with TRBD1. J lost 4 bases, V lost 5 bases, and 6 bases had no gene match. Germline V gene sequence: CDR1 MDHEN, CDR2 SYDVKM. The CDR3 has 14 residues. The CDR3 DNA is TGTGCCAGCAGTCCCCGGGACAGGGAATACGAGCAGTACTTC. Translated, it gives CASSPRDREYEQYF.

The chain couples TRBV6-2 or TRBV6-3 to TRBJ2-1, with 9 bases identical to TRBD1. With 7 bases clipped from V and 5 bases from J, the junction kept 9 bases outside the gene matches. Germline lookup yields CDR1 MNHEY and CDR2 SVGEGT. This CDR3 has 15 residues. CDR3 nucleotides: TGTGCCAGCACCTCGACAGGGGGTTGGAACAATGAGCAGTTCTTC. Translation gives CASTSTGGWNNEQFF.

This clonotype was counted a few times. The chain employs TRBV7-2 and TRBJ2-2; D unresolved. The CDR3 sequence is 11 residues long. V shed 5 bases and J shed 8 bases, with 6 bases lying between them. Germline V gene sequence: CDR1 SGHTA, CDR2 FQGNSA. The CDR3 region is CASSPSGELFF. CDR3 coding DNA: TGTGCCAGCAGCCCCTCTGGGGAGCTGTTTTTT.

This clonotype turned up a few times. The CDR3 coding sequence is TGTGCCAGCAGTTATAGCGGGGGATCGGCCGAGACCCAGTACTTC. Amino acid sequence: CASSYSGGSAETQYF. This chain connects TRBV9 to TRBJ2-5, with TRBD2 identical over 9 bases. Germline-derived CDR1 and CDR2 are SGDLS and YYNGEE. The ends lost 5 bases at V and 5 bases at J; junction bases unmatched: 10. This CDR3 comprises 15 residues. Filled out from reference TRBV9 and TRBJ2-5, the complete variable domain reads DSGVTQTPKHLITATGQRVTLRCSPRSGDLSVYWYQQSLDQGLQFLIQYYNGEERAKGNILERFSAQQFPDLHSELNLSSLELGDSALYFCASSYSGGSAETQYFGPGTRLLVL.

The chain recombines TRBV4-3 with TRBJ2-7, with D unclear. The J call may be wrong; the DNA end is better matched by TRBJ2-5. The CDR3 sequence is 13 residues long. CDR1 is LGHNA, CDR2 YSLEER, per germline. Written as DNA, the CDR3 is TGCGCCAGCAGCCAAGATCGGCTCGAGACCCAGTACTTC. The encoded protein is CASSQDRLETQYF.

The chain is built from TRBV20-1 and TRBJ2-5, with 12 nucleotides matching TRBD2. The better agreement between TRBJ2-1 and the DNA end casts doubt on the J call. From germline, CDR1 is DFQATT and CDR2 SNEGSKA (reference sequence). The CDR3 spans 15 residues. The CDR3 reads CSARATSGSGNEQFF. The CDR3 nucleotides read TGCAGTGCTAGAGCGACTAGCGGGAGCGGCAATGAGCAGTTCTTC.

This clonotype has just a few counts. This chain uses TRBV5-8 with TRBJ1-6; no firm D call. CDR1 and CDR2 (germline): SGHTS, YDEGEE. Trimming removed 1 base at V and 7 bases at J, with 9 bases between. CDR3 length: 14 amino acids. The CDR3 region has the DNA TGTGCCAGCAGCTTGTCTGGTTCAAATTCACCCCTCCACTTT. It yields the protein CASSLSGSNSPLHF.

The V gene is TRBV7-9, the J gene TRBJ2-5; weak D call: TRBD1 (7 bases). Germline loops: CDR1 SEHNR, CDR2 FQNEAQ (reference sequence). CDR3 length equals 13 residues. Trimming cost V 4 bases and J 6 bases, with 12 bases left between them. CDR3 in amino acids: CASSSPGGQTQYF. CDR3 bases: TGTGCCAGCAGCTCGCCAGGGGGGCAGACCCAGTACTTC. The complete variable domain, with remaining parts taken from reference TRBV7-9 and TRBJ2-5, reads DTGVSQNPRHKITKRGQNVTFRCDPISEHNRLYWYRQTLGQGPEFLTYFQNEAQLEKSRLLSDRFSAERPKGSFSTLEIQRTEQGDSAMYLCASSSPGGQTQYFGPGTRLLVL.